The 27 T cell receptor beta chains listed next were all sequenced from one sample in a study of tumor-infiltrating lymphocytes in primary liver carcinoma. Researchers generated TCR beta cDNA from around 0.55 ug of total RNA, relying on a constant-region primer. Sequencing libraries for TCR beta derived from three nested multiplex PCR rounds that used slightly modified ARM-PCR. A C-beta reverse primer was combined with TRBV1-TRBV30 forward primers in the first two PCR rounds, and each round had 9 to 10 cycles. TCRdb redid the calling of the multiplex PCR reads with MiXCR, one entry per CDR3 protein. The sample includes about 200,000 distinct CDR3 sequences, approximately 64% of them seen just once. Unsorted whole blood yielded blood RNA, and germline DNA was extracted as well. Sequencing was done on a sample of peripheral blood. The receptors were sampled from a woman in her fifties or sixties with primary liver carcinoma and hepatitis B virus infection.

A single count supports this clonotype. This chain uses TRBV2 with TRBJ1-1, with no clear D. The CDR3 is made up of 13 amino acids. V lost 4 bases and J 4 bases, leaving 10 bases between the germline ends. Germline CDR1 and CDR2: SNHLY and FYNNEI. CDR3 bases: TGTGCCAGCAGTGGTAGGCAAGGCACTGAAGCTTTCTTT. Translation gives CASSGRQGTEAFF.

This clonotype was seen ten or more times. The rearrangement links TRBV11-2 to TRBJ2-7, with TRBD2 identical over 10 bases. In germline, CDR1 is SGHAT, CDR2 FQNNGV. The CDR3 totals 17 residues. Losses at the gene ends were 1 base for V and 5 bases for J; bases not matched to a gene: 11. The CDR3 protein is CASSLVGRAGGLHEQYF. Here the CDR3 DNA reads TGTGCCAGCAGCTTAGTTGGCCGAGCGGGAGGGCTACACGAGCAGTACTTC.

This clonotype appeared once. Since a much larger clone is just one base distant, this may be a read error. V is TRBV5-4 and J is TRBJ2-3; 7 bases are shared with TRBD2. This CDR3 spans 15 amino acids. In germline, CDR1 is SGHNT, CDR2 YYREEE (reference sequence). Written as DNA, the CDR3 is TGTGCCACCAGCTTGGGAGCGGGAATGGTAGATACGCAGTATTTT. Amino acids: CATSLGAGMVDTQYF.

Many counts were recorded for this clonotype. CDR3 DNA: TGCAGCGTTGAAGGGACTAGGGGGGCCAATGAGCAGTTCTTC. It codes for CSVEGTRGANEQFF. The genes are TRBV29-1 and TRBJ2-1; D is possibly TRBD2 (7 bases). The CDR3 sequence is 14 residues long. The V gene's germline CDR1 is SQVTM and CDR2 ANQGSEA. V was clipped by 1 base and J by 6 bases, with 13 bases between them.

As to this clonotype: This could be a read error, since a much larger clone is one nucleotide away. The rearrangement links TRBV6-2 or TRBV6-3 to TRBJ2-5, with TRBD2 matching 8 bases. The germline CDR1 and CDR2 sequences are MNHEY and SVGEGT. The CDR3 is 15 amino acids. Unmatched junction bases numbered 12, after V lost 5 bases and J lost 7 bases. Here the CDR3 DNA reads TGTGCCAGCAGTCCCGGGACTAGAACCTTAGTGACCCAGTACTTC. Translated: CASSPGTRTLVTQYF.

As regards this clonotype: Possible read error: a much larger clone is one base away. CDR3 loop: CSVEKLVGDSQYF. CDR3 nucleotide sequence: TGCAGCGTTGAAAAACTAGTGGGAGACTCGCAGTATTTT. The V gene is TRBV29-1, the J gene TRBJ2-3; possibly TRBD2 for D (5 bases). Germline V gene sequence: CDR1 SQVTM, CDR2 ANQGSEA. The CDR3 has 13 amino acids. With 2 bases removed from V and 10 bases from J, the gap between germline ends came to 16 bases.

This clonotype occurred a few times. A single base separates this from a much larger clone, so it may be a read error. The V and J genes are TRBV24-1 and TRBJ1-6; the D is unclear. The CDR3 length is 13 residues. The germline gives CDR1 KGHDR, CDR2 SFDVKD. Written as DNA, the CDR3 is TGTGTCACCAGTTCGGACGGGGTTTCACCCCTCCACTTT. It translates to CVTSSDGVSPLHF.

Note on this clonotype: Compared with germline, one end of the junction differs, possibly owing to a read error. The rearrangement joins TRBV11-3 to TRBJ1-2; no definite D call. Germline CDR1 reads SGHNT; CDR2 reads YENEEA. The CDR3 spans 12 residues. CDR3 residues: CANSQTNRSYTF. The CDR3, as DNA: TGTGCCAACAGCCAAACGAATAGGAGCTACACCTTC. Full variable domain (outside the CDR3, taken from reference TRBV11-3 and TRBJ1-2): EAGVVQSPRYKIIEKKQPVAFWCNPISGHNTLYWYLQNLGQGPELLIRYENEEAVDDSQLPKDRFSAERLKGVDSTLKIQPAELGDSAVYLCANSQTNRSYTFGSGTRLTVV.

The rearrangement joins TRBV11-2 to TRBJ2-7, with TRBD2 identical over 8 bases. CDR3 size: 14 residues. The germline V gene has CDR1 SGHAT and CDR2 FQNNGV. With 10 bases clipped from V and 6 bases from J, the junction kept 14 bases outside the gene matches. CDR3 coding DNA: TGTGCCACCCTTAGCGGGACCTCACCCGCCGAGCAGTACTTC. Translated: CATLSGTSPAEQYF.

The chain combines TRBV7-9 with TRBJ2-5; perhaps TRBD2 as D (6 bases). Trimming removed 5 bases at V and 2 bases at J, with 15 bases between. The CDR3 runs to 15 residues. Germline V gene lookup returns CDR1 SEHNR and CDR2 FQNEAQ (reference sequence). CDR3 region: CASSPIAGGQETQYF. Written as DNA, the CDR3 is TGTGCCAGCAGCCCTATTGCCGGGGGACAAGAGACCCAGTACTTC.

To note about this clonotype: One end of the junction fails to match germline, which may point to a read error. This sequence joins TRBV4-1 and TRBJ2-3; TRBD1 is a possible D gene (6 bases). The CDR3 is made up of 14 amino acids. Germline V gives CDR1 MGHRA, CDR2 YSYEKL. CDR3 DNA: TGCGCCAGCGGCCAAGGGGGAACCCAAGATACGCAGTATTTT. It yields the protein CASGQGGTQDTQYF.

Concerning this clonotype: At one of its ends the junction is not consistent with the germline gene, which may arise from a read error. The genes are TRBV11-2 and TRBJ2-5; D tentatively reads TRBD1 or TRBD2 (5 bases each). There are 12 residues in the CDR3. The germline CDR1 and CDR2 sequences are SGHAT and FQNNGV. The CDR3 coding sequence is TGTGCCAGCAGCTTCCTCCGGGACCCCCAGTATTTC. Protein: CASSFLRDPQYF.

This clonotype was observed a single time. The chain links TRBV11-2 to TRBJ2-1; D is possibly TRBD1 (6 bases). CDR1 and CDR2 from the germline V gene are SGHAT and FQNNGV. The CDR3 contains 13 residues. Trimming stripped 5 bases from V and 10 bases from J, with 15 bases between. The CDR3 here is CASSPGVGREQFF. CDR3 in DNA: TGTGCCAGCAGCCCAGGGGTGGGTCGAGAGCAGTTCTTC. Full variable domain (missing parts from reference TRBV11-2 and TRBJ2-1): EAGVAQSPRYKIIEKRQSVAFWCNPISGHATLYWYQQILGQGPKLLIQFQNNGVVDDSQLPKDRFSAERLKGVDSTLKIQPAKLEDSAVYLCASSPGVGREQFFGPGTRLTVL.

This clonotype was observed a single time. An end of the junction does not agree with germline; a read error may underlie this. The chain employs TRBV29-1 and TRBJ2-1; D possibly corresponds to TRBD2 (6 bases). Germline values: CDR1 SQVTM, CDR2 ANQGSEA. The CDR3 covers 13 residues. The DNA for the CDR3 is TGCGGTGTTAGAGGGGACTCCTACGATGAGCAGTTCTTC. Its translation is CGVRGDSYDEQFF.

This clonotype was detected only a few times. The chain employs TRBV30 and TRBJ2-5; 10 nucleotides agree with TRBD2. The CDR3 runs to 16 residues. The germline V gene encodes CDR1 GTSNPN and CDR2 SVGIG (reference sequence). Trimming cost V 3 bases and J 4 bases; bases outside gene matches: 11. The CDR3 DNA is TGTGCCTGGAGACCTAGCGGGAGATTTTTAGGAGAGACCCAGTACTTC. It specifies CAWRPSGRFLGETQYF.

Note on this clonotype: A much larger clone lies one base from this, so it may be a read error. The chain couples TRBV10-3 to TRBJ2-1, with TRBD2 matching 10 bases. V lost 6 bases and J lost 4; bases outside the gene matches: 15. Germline V gene sequence: CDR1 ENHRY, CDR2 SYGVKD. The CDR3 is 18 residues long. CDR3 residues: CAISEPGPAGGPYNEQFF. CDR3 nucleotide sequence: TGTGCCATCAGCGAGCCGGGACCAGCGGGAGGGCCATACAATGAGCAGTTCTTC.

This clonotype occurred once. The chain employs TRBV11-2 and TRBJ1-1; the D is unclear. The CDR3 runs 14 residues. CDR1 SGHAT and CDR2 FQNNGV come from the germline V gene. V lost 8 bases and J lost 4, with 17 bases in between. The CDR3 bases are TGTGCCAGCGGCCCCCACGGGTTGCTCACTGAAGCTTTCTTT. Amino acids: CASGPHGLLTEAFF.

At least ten counts were recorded for this clonotype. The genes are TRBV10-3 and TRBJ2-1, with 10 bases that match TRBD2. V shed 6 bases and J 6 bases; nucleotides not matched to a gene: 8. Germline CDR1 is ENHRY and CDR2 is SYGVKD. This CDR3 spans 15 amino acids. This CDR3 is CAISQGSGRSNEQFF. Written as DNA, the CDR3 is TGTGCCATCAGCCAAGGTAGCGGGAGGTCCAATGAGCAGTTCTTC.

Concerning this clonotype: At one end the junction does not follow the germline gene, possibly because of a read error. The chain carries TRBV11-2 and TRBJ2-5; D perhaps matches TRBD1 (6 bases). The CDR3 is 14 amino acids. CDR1 SGHAT and CDR2 FQNNGV come from the germline V gene. For the CDR3, the DNA is TGTGCCAACAGCTCAAGGGGGAAAAAAGAGACCCAGTACTTC. Translating gives CANSSRGKKETQYF.

This clonotype was recorded many times. The J gene is TRBJ1-2, the V gene TRBV4-2; D gene unclear. V gave up 3 bases and J gave up 7 bases, with 9 bases separating them. Germline V gene data show CDR1 as LGHNA and CDR2 as YNFKEQ. CDR3 length equals 12 residues. The CDR3 is CASSHWAGGYTF. DNA for the CDR3: TGTGCCAGCAGCCATTGGGCCGGTGGCTACACCTTC.

As for this clonotype: Just one base apart from a much larger clone, this may be a read error. This rearrangement joins TRBV5-4 to TRBJ2-7; D is unclear. Germline CDR1 and CDR2: SGHNT and YYREEE (reference sequence). Trimming removed 3 bases at V and 9 bases at J, with 16 bases between. The CDR3 covers 13 residues. CDR3 region: CASSSAATTGQYF. The CDR3 DNA follows: TGTGCCAGCAGCTCCGCAGCAACTACCGGGCAGTACTTC.

Comments on this clonotype: This may stem from a read error, because a much larger clone lies one nucleotide away. V is TRBV14 and J is TRBJ2-7, with 9 positions matching TRBD2. Germline V lookup: CDR1 SGHDN, CDR2 FVKESK. Trimming at V came to 6 bases and at J to 3 bases, leaving 6 bases not matched to a gene. There are 14 residues in the CDR3. CDR3 sequence: CASSPIAGVYEQYF. CDR3 sequence (DNA): TGTGCCAGCAGTCCAATAGCGGGAGTCTACGAGCAGTACTTC. Together with reference TRBV14 and TRBJ2-7, the CDR3 gives the full variable domain: EAGVTQFPSHSVIEKGQTVTLRCDPISGHDNLYWYRRVMGKEIKFLLHFVKESKQDESGMPNNRFLAERTGGTYSTLKVQPAELEDSGVYFCASSPIAGVYEQYFGPGTRLTVT.

This clonotype was detected ten times or more. The chain links TRBV5-6 to TRBJ2-1; D remains unclear. Germline-derived CDR1 and CDR2 are SGHDT and YYEEEE. Trimming took 2 bases from V and 10 from J, leaving 7 bases between them. The CDR3 spans 11 residues. The CDR3 here is CASSLELEQFF. The CDR3 nucleotides read TGTGCCAGCAGCTTAGAACTGGAGCAGTTCTTC.

J is TRBJ1-1 and V is TRBV11-2; D not certain. Trimming shortened V by 8 bases and J by 3 bases, and 13 bases separated the two germline ends. CDR3 size: 13 residues. CDR1 and CDR2 from the germline V gene are SGHAT and FQNNGV. The CDR3 region has the DNA TGTGCCAGCTACCTCGCCGCTTACACTGAAGCTTTCTTT. Translating it yields CASYLAAYTEAFF.

For this clonotype: This could be a read error, since a much larger clone is one nucleotide away. The chain employs TRBV12-3 or TRBV12-4 and TRBJ2-3; D is perhaps TRBD2 (5 bases). The CDR3 is 15 residues long. V was cut by 11 bases and J by 6 bases, with 24 bases left in between. CDR3 nucleotide sequence: TGTGCCTGCAAGTTATTCGGTACTGCTAGCGATACGCAGTATTTT. This codes for CACKLFGTASDTQYF.

The V and J genes are TRBV11-2 and TRBJ2-1; TRBD2 agrees at 7 bases. V was clipped by 7 bases and J by 4 bases; unmatched bases: 7. This CDR3 comprises 14 residues. Germline CDR1 and CDR2: SGHAT and FQNNGV. As DNA, the CDR3 is TGTGCCAGCATCTTCCAAGCGGGGTACAATGAGCAGTTCTTC. Amino acid sequence: CASIFQAGYNEQFF.

The genes are TRBV5-8 and TRBJ1-3; D unclear. The ends were cut back, 2 bases at V and 3 bases at J, with 3 bases in the middle. Germline CDR1 SGHTS, CDR2 YDEGEE. The CDR3 runs to 12 residues. The CDR3 loop is CASSFVGNTIYF. DNA for the CDR3: TGTGCCAGCAGCTTTGTTGGAAACACCATATATTTT. Supplemented by reference TRBV5-8 and TRBJ1-3, the full variable domain reads EAGVTQSPTHLIKTRGQQATLRCSPISGHTSVYWYQQALGLGLQFLLWYDEGEERNRGNFPPRFSGRQFPNYSSELNVNALELEDSALYLCASSFVGNTIYFGEGSWLTVV.